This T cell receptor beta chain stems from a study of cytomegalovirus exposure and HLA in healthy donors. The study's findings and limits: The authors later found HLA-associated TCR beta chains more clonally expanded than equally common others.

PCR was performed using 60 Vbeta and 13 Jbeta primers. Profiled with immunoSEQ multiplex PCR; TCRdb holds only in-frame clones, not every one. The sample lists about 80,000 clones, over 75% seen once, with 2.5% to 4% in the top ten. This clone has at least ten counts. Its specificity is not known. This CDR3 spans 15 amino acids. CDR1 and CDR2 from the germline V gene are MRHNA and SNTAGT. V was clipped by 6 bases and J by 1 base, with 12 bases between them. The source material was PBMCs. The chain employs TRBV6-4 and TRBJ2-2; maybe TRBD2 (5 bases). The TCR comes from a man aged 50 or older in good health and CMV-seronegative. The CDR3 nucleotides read TGTGCCAGCAGCCCAGAGGGTGGGAACACCGGGGAGCTGTTTTTT. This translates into CASSPEGGNTGELFF.